The T cell receptor beta chain described here comes from a study of cytomegalovirus exposure and HLA in healthy donors. Study-wide findings and caveats: In a later analysis, a missense DCLRE1C variant was linked to TCR beta V- and J-gene trimming. Among donors in an Asian-associated ancestry cluster, a later analysis reportedly found fewer N-insertions than the roughly 610-donor mean.

Turning to this clone: The antigen is undetermined.

Vbeta (60) and Jbeta (13) primers were used in the PCR. Some clones are missing from TCRdb's copy, which holds only in-frame ones; the method was immunoSEQ multiplex PCR. Of around 230,000 clones listed, about 80% are singletons. The receptor's source is a male donor in good health and CMV-seronegative. The specimen sequenced was PBMCs.

CDR3 bases: TGTGCCAGCAGCTCCTCACAGGGGCGCTATGGCTACACCTTC. It translates to CASSSSQGRYGYTF. The chain uses TRBV7-2 and TRBJ1-2; 7 bases match TRBD1. This CDR3 spans 14 amino acids. V trimming: 4 bases; J trimming: 4 bases; junction bases outside the gene matches: 6. Germline V gene sequence: CDR1 SGHTA, CDR2 FQGNSA.